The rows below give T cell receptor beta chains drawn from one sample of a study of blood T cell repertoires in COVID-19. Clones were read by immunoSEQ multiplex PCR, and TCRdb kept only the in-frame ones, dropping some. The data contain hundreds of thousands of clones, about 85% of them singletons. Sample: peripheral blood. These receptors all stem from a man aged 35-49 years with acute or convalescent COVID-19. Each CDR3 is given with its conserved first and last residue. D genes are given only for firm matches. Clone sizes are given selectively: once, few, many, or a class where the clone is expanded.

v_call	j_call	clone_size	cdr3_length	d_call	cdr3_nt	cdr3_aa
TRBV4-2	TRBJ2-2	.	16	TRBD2	TGTGCCAGCAGCCCCCGACTAGCGGGGTACACCGGGGAGCTGTTTTTT	CASSPRLAGYTGELFF
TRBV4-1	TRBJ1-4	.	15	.	TGCGCCAGCAGCCAAGATCTGGCAGAAAATGAAAAACTGTTTTTT	CASSQDLAENEKLFF
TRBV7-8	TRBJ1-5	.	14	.	TGTGCCAGCAGCTCACAGGCTGGCAATCAGCCCCAGCATTTT	CASSSQAGNQPQHF
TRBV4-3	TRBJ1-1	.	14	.	TGCGCCAGCAGCCAAGAAGGTGGGAGCACTGAAGCTTTCTTT	CASSQEGGSTEAFF
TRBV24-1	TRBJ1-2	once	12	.	TGTGCCACCAGTGAGGGCGCCTATGGCTACACCTTC	CATSEGAYGYTF
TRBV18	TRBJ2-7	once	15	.	TGTGCCAGCTCACCATTGGGGACACCAACCTACGAGCAGTACTTC	CASSPLGTPTYEQYF
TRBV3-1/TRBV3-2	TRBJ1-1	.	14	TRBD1	TGTGCCAGCAGCCAGCCCGGCAGGGGGACTGAAGCTTTCTTT	CASSQPGRGTEAFF
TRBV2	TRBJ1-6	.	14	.	TGTGCCAGCCTCACAGGGTTTGCGAATTCACCCCTCCACTTT	CASLTGFANSPLHF
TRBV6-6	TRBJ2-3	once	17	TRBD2	TGTGCCAGCAGTCACCGCCTAGCGGGGGGCGGCACAGATACGCAGTATTTT	CASSHRLAGGGTDTQYF
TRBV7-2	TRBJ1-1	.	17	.	TGTGCCAGCAGCTTAAGAATACCCCGGAAAGGGGACACTGAAGCTTTCTTT	CASSLRIPRKGDTEAFF
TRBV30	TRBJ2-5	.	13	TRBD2	TGTGCCTGGAATCGAGGTAGCGGGGAGACCCAGTACTTC	CAWNRGSGETQYF
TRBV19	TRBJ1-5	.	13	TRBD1	TGTGCCAGTCATGACAGGGGCAATCAGCCCCAGCATTTT	CASHDRGNQPQHF
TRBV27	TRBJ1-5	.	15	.	TGTGCCAGCAGGGATGGGGGCTATAGCAATCAGCCCCAGCATTTT	CASRDGGYSNQPQHF
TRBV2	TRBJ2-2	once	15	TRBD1	TGTGCCAGCAGGCCCACAGGGGTAGGGACCGGGGAGCTGTTTTTT	CASRPTGVGTGELFF
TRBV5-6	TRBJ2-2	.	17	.	TGTGCCAGCAGCTTGGTTAGGGAGGCGACGAACACCGGGGAGCTGTTTTTT	CASSLVREATNTGELFF
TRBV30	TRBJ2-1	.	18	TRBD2	TGTGCCTGGAGTAGGGCTAGCGGGGGCCAGAGCTCCTACAATGAGCAGTTCTTC	CAWSRASGGQSSYNEQFF
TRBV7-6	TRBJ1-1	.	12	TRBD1	TGTGCCAGCAGCTCCCAGGGGGCTGAAGCTTTCTTT	CASSSQGAEAFF
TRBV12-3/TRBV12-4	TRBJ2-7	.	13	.	TGTGCCAGCAGGTCGACAGGTGGGAACGAGCAGTACTTC	CASRSTGGNEQYF
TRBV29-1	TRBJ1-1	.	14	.	TGCAGCGTTGAAGGTCGACAGGCCGTCACTGAAGCTTTCTTT	CSVEGRQAVTEAFF
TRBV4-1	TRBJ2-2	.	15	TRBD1	TGCGCCAGCAGCCAAAGGACAGGCATCTCCGGGGAGCTGTTTTTT	CASSQRTGISGELFF